The next 13 T cell receptor beta chains were all read from a single sample in a study of CXCR3-negative and CXCR3-positive naive CD8 T cells (dated by TCRdb to the late 2010s). General findings and caveats noted by the study authors: TRB CDR3s from CXCR3-positive naive cells showed higher hydrophobicity (lower Kidera factor 4), lower energy, and higher strength and volume indices than CXCR3-negative naive cells.

TCRdb lists the instrument as NextSeq 550. The Human TCR Profiling Kit (MiLaboratory) was used to make UMI-labeled 5' RACE TRB cDNA libraries. Reprocessed by TCRdb, the reads give a single entry per CDR3 protein sequence, without DNA. This sample's clone table shows about 63,000 distinct CDR3 sequences. Together, the top ten hold 4% to 5.5% of the sample. What these receptors recognize is not known. The sample consisted of naive CXCR3+ CD8+ T cells from blood. The cell subset or site label corresponds to: CD45RO-CCR7+CD27+CD95- naive CD8+ T cells expressing CXCR3 (TNR3+). These receptors were taken from a human donor in good health. Some clones in this sample may be carry-over from other donors' samples.

This sequence joins TRBV6-2 or TRBV6-3 and TRBJ2-3; without DNA, the TCRdb call of TRBD1 cannot be checked. This CDR3 comprises 15 residues. Germline CDR1 reads MNHEY; CDR2 reads SVGEGT. CDR3 protein: CASSELQGGSDTQYF.

Here the CDR3 reads CSAREEGGSIRTDTQYF. The rearrangement links TRBV20-1 to TRBJ2-3; the TCRdb D gene call, TRBD2, has no DNA to confirm it. The germline V gene encodes CDR1 DFQATT and CDR2 SNEGSKA (reference sequence). The CDR3 covers 17 residues.

The chain employs TRBV19 and TRBJ2-3; TCRdb proposes TRBD2, but this gene call is untestable without DNA. This CDR3 region has 14 residues. Looked up from germline, CDR1 is LNHDA and CDR2 is SQIVND (reference sequence). The CDR3 is CASSIGGGTDTQYF. The variable domain in full, with the rest retrieved from reference TRBV19 and TRBJ2-3, is DGGITQSPKYLFRKEGQNVTLSCEQNLNHDAMYWYRQDPGQGLRLIYYSQIVNDFQKGDIAEGYSVSREKKESFPLTVTSAQKNPTAFYLCASSIGGGTDTQYFGPGTRLTVL.

The CDR3: CASSYVTGGYEQYF. V usage is TRBV6-2 or TRBV6-3 and J usage is TRBJ2-7; TCRdb proposes TRBD1, but this gene call is untestable without DNA. The CDR3 sequence is 14 residues long. Germline V gene data show CDR1 as MNHEY and CDR2 as SVGEGT.

The chain joins TRBV11-2 to TRBJ2-7; TCRdb's D gene call, TRBD1, goes unchecked for lack of DNA. Germline loops: CDR1 SGHAT, CDR2 FQNNGV. CDR3 length: 14 residues. The CDR3 region is CASSLGGSSYEQYF.

J is TRBJ2-1 and V is TRBV3-1. The CDR3 runs to 13 residues. Germline CDR1 LGHDT, CDR2 YNNKEL (reference sequence). The CDR3 here is CASSLSSYNEQFF.

The chain combines TRBV28 with TRBJ2-7; the D call from TCRdb, TRBD1, cannot be confirmed without DNA. There are 11 residues in the CDR3. Germline V gene data show CDR1 as MDHEN and CDR2 as SYDVKM. CDR3 residues: CASSLGAEQYF.

This rearrangement joins TRBV12-3 or TRBV12-4 to TRBJ2-5; TCRdb designates TRBD1, a call that cannot be tested without DNA. CDR3 size: 12 residues. CDR3 in amino acids: CATGVSQETQYF.

The chain is built from TRBV27 and TRBJ1-5; the D gene TCRdb calls, TRBD1, cannot be checked with no DNA. The CDR3 consists of 17 residues. Germline lookup yields CDR1 MNHEY and CDR2 SMNVEV (reference sequence). CDR3 region: CASGSGTGGFLGQPQHF.

The genes are TRBV6-6 and TRBJ1-1. Germline CDR1 is MNHNY and CDR2 is SVGAGI (reference sequence). CDR3 length: 18 residues. The CDR3 loop reads CASSYPLGKGPPNTEAFF.

V usage is TRBV10-2 and J usage is TRBJ2-1; checking the TCRdb D call of TRBD1 is not possible without DNA. The CDR3 length is 15 residues. Germline-derived CDR1 and CDR2 are WSHSY and SAAADI. CDR3: CASSSGTAKYNEQFF.

The chain couples TRBV7-2 to TRBJ2-3; there is no DNA to check the TCRdb D call of TRBD1. The CDR3 sequence is 15 residues long. CDR1 is SGHTA and CDR2 is FQGNSA in the germline V gene. Here the CDR3 reads CASNQWGGITDTQYF.

CDR3 sequence reads: CSVQSTGTGYDEQFF. This sequence joins TRBV29-1 and TRBJ2-1; the TCRdb call, TRBD1, lacks DNA for checking. Per germline, CDR1 SQVTM and CDR2 ANQGSEA. CDR3 length: 15 amino acids.